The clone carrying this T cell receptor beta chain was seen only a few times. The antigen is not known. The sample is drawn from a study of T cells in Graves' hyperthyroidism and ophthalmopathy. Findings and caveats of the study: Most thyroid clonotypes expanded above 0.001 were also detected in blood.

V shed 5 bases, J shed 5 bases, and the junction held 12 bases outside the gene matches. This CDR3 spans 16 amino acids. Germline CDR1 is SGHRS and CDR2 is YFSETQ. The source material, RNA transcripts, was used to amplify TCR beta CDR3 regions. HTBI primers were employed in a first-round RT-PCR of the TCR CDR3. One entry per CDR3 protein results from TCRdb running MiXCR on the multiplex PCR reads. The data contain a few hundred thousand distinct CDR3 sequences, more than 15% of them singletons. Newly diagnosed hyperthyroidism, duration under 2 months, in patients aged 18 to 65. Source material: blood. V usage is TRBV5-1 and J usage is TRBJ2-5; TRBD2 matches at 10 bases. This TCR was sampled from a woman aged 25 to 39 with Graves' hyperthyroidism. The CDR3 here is CASSPGTSASGETQYF. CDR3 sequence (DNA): TGCGCCAGCAGTCCCGGGACTAGCGCCTCCGGGGAGACCCAGTACTTC.